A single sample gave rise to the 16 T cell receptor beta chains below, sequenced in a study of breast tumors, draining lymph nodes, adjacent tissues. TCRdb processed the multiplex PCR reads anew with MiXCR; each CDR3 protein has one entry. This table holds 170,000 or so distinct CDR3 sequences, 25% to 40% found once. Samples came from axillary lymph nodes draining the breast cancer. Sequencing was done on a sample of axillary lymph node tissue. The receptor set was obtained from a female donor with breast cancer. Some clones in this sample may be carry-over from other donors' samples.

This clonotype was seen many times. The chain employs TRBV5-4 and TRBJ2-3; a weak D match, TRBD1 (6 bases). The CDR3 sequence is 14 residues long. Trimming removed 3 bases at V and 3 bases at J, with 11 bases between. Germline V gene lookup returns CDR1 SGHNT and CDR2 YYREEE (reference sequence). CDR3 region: CASSSTGQTDTQYF. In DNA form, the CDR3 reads TGTGCCAGCAGCTCGACTGGACAGACAGATACGCAGTATTTT.

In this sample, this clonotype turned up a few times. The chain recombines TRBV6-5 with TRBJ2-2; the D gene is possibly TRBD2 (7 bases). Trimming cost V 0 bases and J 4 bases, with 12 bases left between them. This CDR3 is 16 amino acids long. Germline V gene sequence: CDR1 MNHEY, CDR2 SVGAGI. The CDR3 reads CASSYSGGGGTGELFF. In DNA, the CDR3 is TGTGCCAGCAGTTACTCAGGGGGGGGCGGCACCGGGGAGCTGTTTTTT.

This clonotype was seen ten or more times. CDR3: CASCRGRFGETQYF. CDR3 nucleotide sequence: TGTGCCAGCTGCAGGGGGCGATTCGGAGAGACCCAGTACTTC. The V and J genes are TRBV7-2 and TRBJ2-5; TRBD1 agrees at 8 bases. The CDR3 loop spans 14 amino acids. V lost 8 bases and J lost 4; bases outside the gene matches: 9. Germline loops: CDR1 SGHTA, CDR2 FQGNSA.

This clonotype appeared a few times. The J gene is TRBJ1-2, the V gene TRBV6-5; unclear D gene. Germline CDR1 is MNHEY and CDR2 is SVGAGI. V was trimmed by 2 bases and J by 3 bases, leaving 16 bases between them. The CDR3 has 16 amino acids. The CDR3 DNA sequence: TGTGCCAGCAGTTACGAGCGTAGGAAGATAGACTATGGCTACACCTTC. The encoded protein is CASSYERRKIDYGYTF.

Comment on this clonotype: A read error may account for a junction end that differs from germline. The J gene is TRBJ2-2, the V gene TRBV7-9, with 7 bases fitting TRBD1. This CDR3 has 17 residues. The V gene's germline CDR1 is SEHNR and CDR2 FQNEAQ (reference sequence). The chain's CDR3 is CASSWTGPCRDTGQLFF. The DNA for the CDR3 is TGTGCCAGCAGCTGGACAGGACCCTGCAGGGACACCGGGCAGCTGTTTTTT.

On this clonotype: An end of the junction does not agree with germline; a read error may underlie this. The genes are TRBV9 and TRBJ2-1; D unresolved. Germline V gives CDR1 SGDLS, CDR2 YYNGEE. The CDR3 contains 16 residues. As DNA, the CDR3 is TGTGCCAGCAGCGTAAATCTGGTCACCCCAAACAATGCGCAGTTCTTC. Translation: CASSVNLVTPNNAQFF.

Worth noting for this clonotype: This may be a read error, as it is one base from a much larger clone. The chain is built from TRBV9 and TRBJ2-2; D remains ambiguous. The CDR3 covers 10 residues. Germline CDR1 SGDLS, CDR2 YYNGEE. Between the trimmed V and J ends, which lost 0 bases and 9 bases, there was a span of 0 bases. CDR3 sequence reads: CASSVGELFF. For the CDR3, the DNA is TGTGCCAGCAGCGTAGGGGAGCTGTTTTTT.

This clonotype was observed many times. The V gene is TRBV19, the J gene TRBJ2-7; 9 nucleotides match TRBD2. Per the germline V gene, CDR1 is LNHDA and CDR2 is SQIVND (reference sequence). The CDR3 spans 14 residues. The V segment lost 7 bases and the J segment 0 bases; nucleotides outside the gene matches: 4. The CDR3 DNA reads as TGTGCCAGTAAGCCGGGACTAGCCTCCTACGAGCAGTACTTC. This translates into CASKPGLASYEQYF.

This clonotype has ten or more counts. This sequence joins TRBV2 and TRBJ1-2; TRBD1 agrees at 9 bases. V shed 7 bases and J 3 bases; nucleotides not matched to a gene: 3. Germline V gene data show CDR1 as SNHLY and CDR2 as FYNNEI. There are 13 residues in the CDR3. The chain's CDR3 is CASKTGGDYGYTF. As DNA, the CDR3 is TGTGCCAGCAAGACAGGGGGTGACTATGGCTACACCTTC.

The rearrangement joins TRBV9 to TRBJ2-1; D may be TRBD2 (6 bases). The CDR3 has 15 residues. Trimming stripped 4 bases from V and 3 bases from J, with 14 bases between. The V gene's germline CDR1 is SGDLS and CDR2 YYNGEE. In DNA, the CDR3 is TGTGCCAGCAGCAGCACCGGGACTCACTACAATGAGCAGTTCTTC. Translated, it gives CASSSTGTHYNEQFF.

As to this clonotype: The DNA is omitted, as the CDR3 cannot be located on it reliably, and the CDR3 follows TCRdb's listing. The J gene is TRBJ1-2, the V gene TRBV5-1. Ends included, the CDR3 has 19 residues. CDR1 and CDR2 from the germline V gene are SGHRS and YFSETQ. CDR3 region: CASSFYICSARDLGYGYTF.

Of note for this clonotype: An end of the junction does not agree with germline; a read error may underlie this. The DNA of the CDR3 is TGTGCTAGCAGCACGAGCGGCACAGATACGCAGTATTTT. Protein sequence: CASSTSGTDTQYF. The chain joins TRBV7-7 to TRBJ2-3; D not resolved. This CDR3 has 13 residues. Germline CDR1 reads SSHAT; CDR2 reads FNYEAQ (reference sequence).

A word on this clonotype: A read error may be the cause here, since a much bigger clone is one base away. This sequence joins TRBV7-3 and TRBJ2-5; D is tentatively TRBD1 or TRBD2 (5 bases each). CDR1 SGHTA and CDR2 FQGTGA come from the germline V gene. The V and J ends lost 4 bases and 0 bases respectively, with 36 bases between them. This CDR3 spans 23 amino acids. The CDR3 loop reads CASSCRGVVGCGDRRVYQETQYF. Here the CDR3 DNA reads TGTGCCAGCAGCTGTAGGGGCGTAGTAGGTTGTGGGGACCGGCGGGTGTACCAAGAGACCCAGTACTTC.

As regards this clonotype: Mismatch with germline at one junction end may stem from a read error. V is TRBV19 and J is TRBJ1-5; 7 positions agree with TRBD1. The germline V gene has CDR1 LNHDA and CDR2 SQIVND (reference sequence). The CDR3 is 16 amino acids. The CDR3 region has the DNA TGTGCCAGTAGTAGAAACAGGGGTGGTGGCAATCAACCCCAGCATTTT. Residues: CASSRNRGGGNQPQHF.

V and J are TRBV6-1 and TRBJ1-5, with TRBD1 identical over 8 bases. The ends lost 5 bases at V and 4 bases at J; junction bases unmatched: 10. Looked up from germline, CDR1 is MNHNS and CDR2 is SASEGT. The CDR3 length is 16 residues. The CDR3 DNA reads TGTGCCAGCAGTAAACCCATCGGACAGGGTAATCAGCCCCAGCATTTT. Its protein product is CASSKPIGQGNQPQHF.

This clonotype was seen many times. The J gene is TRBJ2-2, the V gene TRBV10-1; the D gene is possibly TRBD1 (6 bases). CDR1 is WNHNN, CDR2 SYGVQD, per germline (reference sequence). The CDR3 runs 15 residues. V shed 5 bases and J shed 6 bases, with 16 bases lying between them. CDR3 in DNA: TGCGCCAGCAGTCCCGGGACACAACGGCCCGGGGAGCTGTTTTTT. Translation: CASSPGTQRPGELFF.